This T cell receptor beta chain comes out of a study of shared clonotypes between healthy human individuals. This CDR3 is built from 16 residues. From germline, CDR1 is SQVTM and CDR2 ANQGSEA. J was trimmed by 5 bases and V by 0 bases; bases with no gene match: 11. Replicate PCRs from sorted subsets contained approximately 200 ng DNA, which is 31,000 or so T cell genomes. Using immunoSEQ multiplex PCR, the repertoire was profiled, and TCRdb retains in-frame clones only, with some absent. The top ten clones hold nearly 25% of a sample with approximately 810,000 clones, almost 95% of them seen once. As defined, naive CD8 cells were CD45RO-negative and positively selected for CCR7, with terminally differentiated effector memory CD45RA+ cells excluded. Turning to this clone: Its target is not known.

Broader study findings: Naive subsets generally had larger estimated richness than memory subsets. It was observed that roughly 5.1% of naive CD4 clonotypes were shared across several donors.

This rearrangement joins TRBV29-1 to TRBJ2-5; 8 nucleotides line up with TRBD2. Sequences were obtained from naive CD8+ T cells sorted from blood. This receptor was taken from a man aged 25-45 years in good health. Here the CDR3 DNA reads TGCAGCGTTGAAGATGGGTCGGGAGGGCCGCAGGAGACCCAGTACTTC. This gives the protein CSVEDGSGGPQETQYF. Variable domain in full (rest from reference TRBV29-1 and TRBJ2-5): SAVISQKPSRDICQRGTSLTIQCQVDSQVTMMFWYRQQPGQSLTLIATANQGSEATYESGFVIDKFPISRPNLTFSTLTVSNMSPEDSSIYLCSVEDGSGGPQETQYFGPGTRLLVL.